The 11 T cell receptor beta chains below come from one sample, sequenced in a study of patients and donors after allogeneic stem cell transplantation. MiXCR, applied by TCRdb to the RT-PCR reads, yields one record per CDR3 protein. The sample has 150,000 or so distinct CDR3 sequences, 24% seen once. The sequenced material came from blood, either unsorted or a sorted T cell fraction (not recorded which). The receptors stem from a human donor who was either an allogeneic HSCT recipient or a stem cell or donor lymphocyte infusion donor (not recorded which). It is not recorded whose cells these are; they may come from a transplant donor.

The rearrangement links TRBV7-2 to TRBJ1-3; D is possibly TRBD1 (6 bases). Germline values: CDR1 SGHTA, CDR2 FQGNSA. This CDR3 is built from 13 residues. V was cut by 8 bases and J by 4 bases, with 12 bases left in between. The CDR3 here is CASGQTPGNTIYF. Written as DNA, the CDR3 is TGTGCCAGCGGACAGACTCCAGGAAACACCATATATTTT.

The chain is built from TRBV10-3 and TRBJ2-7, with TRBD2 identical over 12 bases. After removal of 4 bases from V and 2 bases from J, the junction contained 3 bases not matched to a gene. The CDR3 runs to 15 residues. Per germline, CDR1 ENHRY and CDR2 SYGVKD. The CDR3 DNA sequence: TGTGCCATCAGTGGAGGACTAGCGGGAACCTACGAGCAGTACTTC. The encoded protein is CAISGGLAGTYEQYF.

This clonotype showed up just once. The CDR3 loop reads CASSPVSGELFF. The CDR3 DNA reads TGTGCCAGCAGCCCAGTGAGCGGGGAGCTGTTTTTT. V and J are TRBV9 and TRBJ2-2; no reliable D call. Germline V gene sequence: CDR1 SGDLS, CDR2 YYNGEE. The CDR3 sequence is 12 residues long. V shed 4 bases and J shed 7 bases, with 8 bases lying between them.

This chain connects TRBV5-1 to TRBJ2-1, with TRBD1 matching over 7 bases. Germline V gene sequence: CDR1 SGHRS, CDR2 YFSETQ. This CDR3 comprises 17 residues. With 0 bases clipped from V and 3 bases from J, the junction kept 9 bases outside the gene matches. This CDR3 reads CASSLVVVPGGYNEQFF. DNA for the CDR3: TGCGCCAGCAGCTTGGTGGTAGTCCCAGGGGGCTACAATGAGCAGTTCTTC.

This chain connects TRBV29-1 to TRBJ1-1, with no clear D. Germline loops: CDR1 SQVTM, CDR2 ANQGSEA. The V end lost 2 bases, the J end lost 7 bases, and 8 bases lay between the germline ends. The CDR3 consists of 11 residues. DNA of the CDR3: TGCAGCGTTGAAACGCAGGTTGAAGCTTTCTTT. As protein: CSVETQVEAFF. The entire variable domain, with the rest obtained from reference TRBV29-1 and TRBJ1-1, is as follows: SAVISQKPSRDICQRGTSLTIQCQVDSQVTMMFWYRQQPGQSLTLIATANQGSEATYESGFVIDKFPISRPNLTFSTLTVSNMSPEDSSIYLCSVETQVEAFFGQGTRLTVV.

The rearrangement uses TRBV10-3 and TRBJ1-6, with D possibly matching TRBD1 (5 bases). The V gene's germline CDR1 is ENHRY and CDR2 SYGVKD. Trimming took off 0 bases at V and 6 bases at J, with 12 bases between the two ends. The CDR3 sequence is 16 residues long. CDR3 amino acids: CAISESRQTVNSPLHF. In nucleotides, the CDR3 is TGTGCCATCAGTGAGTCGAGGCAGACAGTTAATTCACCCCTCCACTTT.

The CDR3 spells CSAWTTSEAFF. The DNA for the CDR3 is TGCAGTGCGTGGACAACCTCTGAAGCTTTCTTT. The rearrangement links TRBV20-1 to TRBJ1-1; perhaps TRBD1 as D (5 bases). Germline loops: CDR1 DFQATT, CDR2 SNEGSKA (reference sequence). The CDR3 extends over 11 amino acids. Trimming removed 6 bases at V and 6 bases at J, with 11 bases between.

DNA of the CDR3: TGTGCCAGCAGCCCCCCGGGTCCTCCCTACGAGCAGTACTTC. Residues: CASSPPGPPYEQYF. The V and J genes are TRBV7-9 and TRBJ2-7; D gene ambiguous. Trimming stripped 5 bases from V and 2 bases from J, with 13 bases between. The CDR3 spans 14 residues. The germline V gene has CDR1 SEHNR and CDR2 FQNEAQ (reference sequence). Drawing the rest from reference TRBV7-9 and TRBJ2-7, the complete variable domain is DTGVSQNPRHKITKRGQNVTFRCDPISEHNRLYWYRQTLGQGPEFLTYFQNEAQLEKSRLLSDRFSAERPKGSFSTLEIQRTEQGDSAMYLCASSPPGPPYEQYFGPGTRLTVT.

This chain uses TRBV20-1 with TRBJ1-1; TRBD1 matches 7 bases. CDR1 and CDR2 from the germline V gene are DFQATT and SNEGSKA (reference sequence). The CDR3 runs to 12 residues. The J segment lost 10 bases and the V segment lost 0 bases, leaving 5 bases of the junction unmatched. The CDR3, as DNA: TGCAGTGCTAGAGATCTTAGGGGGCGAGCTTTCTTT. The encoded protein is CSARDLRGRAFF.

The chain is built from TRBV11-2 and TRBJ1-5, with 8 bases matching TRBD1. The trim removed 3 bases at V and 2 bases at J, leaving 3 bases unmatched. Germline-derived CDR1 and CDR2 are SGHAT and FQNNGV. The CDR3 consists of 15 residues. The CDR3 loop reads CASSFDRGGNQPQHF. The DNA for the CDR3 is TGTGCCAGCAGCTTCGACAGGGGCGGCAATCAGCCCCAGCATTTT.

This clonotype came up a few times. This rearrangement joins TRBV5-1 to TRBJ2-5, with D maybe TRBD2 (7 bases). The CDR3 has 16 amino acids. The V and J ends lost 6 bases and 5 bases respectively, with 23 bases between them. Germline CDR1 SGHRS, CDR2 YFSETQ. The CDR3 DNA sequence: TGCGCCAGCAATCTCGGCGGGGGCCCCACCTCGGAGACCCAGTACTTC. This translates into CASNLGGGPTSETQYF. Combining the CDR3 with reference TRBV5-1 and TRBJ2-5 gives the whole variable domain KAGVTQTPRYLIKTRGQQVTLSCSPISGHRSVSWYQQTPGQGLQFLFEYFSETQRNKGNFPGRFSGRQFSNSRSEMNVSTLELGDSALYLCASNLGGGPTSETQYFGPGTRLLVL.